What follows are 14 T cell receptor beta chains derived from one specimen sequenced in a study of Graves' ophthalmopathy and Graves' hyperthyroidism. Beta-chain TCR CDR3 regions were amplified from RNA transcripts. HTBI primers primed a first-round RT-PCR, and a second-round multiplex PCR followed. TCRdb independently ran MiXCR on the multiplex PCR reads; one entry per CDR3 protein. The sample lists tens of thousands of distinct CDR3 sequences, approximately 52% occurring once. The sequenced material came from peripheral blood. The receptors were gathered from an adult man with Graves' ophthalmopathy.

V gene TRBV6-2 or TRBV6-3 combines with J gene TRBJ1-1; D possibly corresponds to TRBD1 (5 bases). Germline V CDR1 and CDR2: MNHEY, SVGEGT. Trimming pared 2 bases from V and 1 base from J, leaving 20 bases between. This CDR3 has 18 amino acids. Here the CDR3 DNA reads TGTGCCAGCAGTTACGGGGCCCAGCCGAGTGGTACGAACACTGAAGCTTTCTTT. Translating gives CASSYGAQPSGTNTEAFF.

This clonotype was counted ten times or more. A much larger clone lies one base from this, so it may be a read error. V and J are TRBV24-1 and TRBJ2-1, with 8 bases that match TRBD2. There are 16 residues in the CDR3. Per the germline V gene, CDR1 is KGHDR and CDR2 is SFDVKD. The CDR3 sequence is CATSEGPGGPLDERFF. CDR3 nucleotides: TGTGCCACCAGTGAAGGCCCGGGAGGGCCTCTCGATGAGCGGTTCTTC.

CDR3 loop: CATSRVFPGQGKDEQFF. As DNA, the CDR3 is TGTGCCACCAGCAGAGTCTTTCCGGGACAGGGGAAGGATGAGCAGTTCTTC. V usage is TRBV15 and J usage is TRBJ2-1; 10 bases agree with TRBD1. The germline V gene encodes CDR1 LNHNV and CDR2 YYDKDF (reference sequence). With V trimmed by 1 base and J by 8 bases, 11 bases remained unmatched. The CDR3 consists of 17 residues.

This clonotype was counted between two and nine times. This may be a read error: a much more frequent sequence differs by one nucleotide. The chain couples TRBV6-2 or TRBV6-3 to TRBJ2-7; no clear D. V was shortened by 0 bases and J by 2 bases, with 11 bases between the two germline ends. This CDR3 spans 15 amino acids. The germline V gene encodes CDR1 MNHEY and CDR2 SVGEGT. The CDR3 loop reads CASSYSQLSAYEQYV. Here the CDR3 DNA reads TGTGCCAGCAGTTACTCGCAGTTGAGCGCCTACGAGCAGTACGTC.

The V gene is TRBV20-1, the J gene TRBJ2-5; the D gene is possibly TRBD2 (5 bases). In germline, CDR1 is DFQATT, CDR2 SNEGSKA (reference sequence). CDR3 length: 15 residues. V lost 3 bases to trimming and J lost 4 bases, with 18 bases between them. The CDR3 region is CSARTPSGELETQYF. The CDR3 coding sequence is TGCAGTGCTAGGACTCCTTCCGGGGAGCTAGAGACCCAGTACTTC.

This clonotype came up many times. The rearrangement uses TRBV19 and TRBJ1-1; D unresolved. Germline loops: CDR1 LNHDA, CDR2 SQIVND (reference sequence). The CDR3 has 14 residues. V was shortened by 4 bases and J by 4 bases, with 13 bases between the two germline ends. The CDR3 region is CASSTGDLATEAFF. The CDR3 nucleotides are TGTGCCAGTAGTACAGGCGACTTGGCCACTGAAGCTTTCTTT.

This CDR3 reads CASSDKSGNTIYF. CDR3 in DNA: TGCGCCAGCAGTGACAAATCTGGAAACACCATATATTTT. V gene TRBV10-1 combines with J gene TRBJ1-3, with no clear D. The CDR3 covers 13 residues. V was clipped by 3 bases and J by 1 base, with 4 bases between them. Germline V gene data show CDR1 as WNHNN and CDR2 as SYGVQD (reference sequence).

This clonotype showed up just once. The rearrangement links TRBV3-1 to TRBJ2-4; tentatively, D is TRBD2 (5 bases). Germline loops: CDR1 LGHDT, CDR2 YNNKEL (reference sequence). V dropped 2 bases and J dropped 6 bases, with 11 bases sitting between them. This CDR3 is built from 14 residues. CDR3 nucleotides: TGTGCCAGCAGCCAATCCGAGGGCGGAAACATTCAGTACTTC. It codes for CASSQSEGGNIQYF.

At least ten counts were recorded for this clonotype. The chain has TRBV10-1 and TRBJ2-5; 10 nucleotides agree with TRBD2. The germline CDR1 and CDR2 sequences are WNHNN and SYGVQD (reference sequence). The V and J ends lost 3 bases and 7 bases, in that order; junction bases with no gene match: 2. This CDR3 comprises 13 residues. CDR3 in amino acids: CASSESGRATQYF. The DNA for the CDR3 is TGCGCCAGCAGTGAAAGCGGGAGGGCGACCCAGTACTTC.

Many counts were recorded for this clonotype. This chain connects TRBV6-2 or TRBV6-3 to TRBJ2-5; D possibly uses TRBD1 or TRBD2 (5 bases each). V was trimmed by 2 bases and J by 1 base, leaving 17 bases between them. This CDR3 has 17 amino acids. Germline assignment: CDR1 MNHEY and CDR2 SVGEGT. Here the CDR3 DNA reads TGTGCCAGCAGTTACACGGGGCAGGGTGTCCCCCAAGAGACCCAGTACTTC. This gives the protein CASSYTGQGVPQETQYF.

This clonotype was picked up many times. The chain is built from TRBV5-1 and TRBJ2-3; perhaps TRBD2 as D (5 bases). Looked up from germline, CDR1 is SGHRS and CDR2 is YFSETQ. CDR3 length: 13 residues. V dropped 8 bases and J dropped 2 bases, with 12 bases sitting between them. This CDR3 reads CASSGSPTDTQYF. As DNA, the CDR3 is TGCGCCAGTTCGGGAAGCCCCACAGATACGCAGTATTTT.

Within the sample, this clonotype is medium-sized. J is TRBJ1-1 and V is TRBV29-1; D gene uncertain. The CDR3 sequence is 14 residues long. V shed 0 bases and J shed 0 bases, with 8 bases lying between them. The V gene's germline CDR1 is SQVTM and CDR2 ANQGSEA. Here the CDR3 reads CSVEDRRVNTEAFF. For the CDR3, the DNA is TGCAGCGTTGAAGATCGGCGGGTGAACACTGAAGCTTTCTTT. The entire variable domain, with the rest obtained from reference TRBV29-1 and TRBJ1-1, is as follows: SAVISQKPSRDICQRGTSLTIQCQVDSQVTMMFWYRQQPGQSLTLIATANQGSEATYESGFVIDKFPISRPNLTFSTLTVSNMSPEDSSIYLCSVEDRRVNTEAFFGQGTRLTVV.

The genes are TRBV20-1 and TRBJ1-5; maybe TRBD1 (6 bases). Germline CDR1 is DFQATT and CDR2 is SNEGSKA (reference sequence). V dropped 6 bases and J dropped 1 base, with 19 bases sitting between them. CDR3 size: 16 residues. Written as DNA, the CDR3 is TGCAGTGCCCTAACCCCAGGGGAGTTAAGCAATCAGCCCCAGCATTTT. Translated: CSALTPGELSNQPQHF.

The chain recombines TRBV9 with TRBJ2-1; 9 bases agree with TRBD2. There are 14 residues in the CDR3. Germline V gives CDR1 SGDLS, CDR2 YYNGEE. Trimming removed 3 bases from V and 12 bases from J; junction bases left unmatched: 10. This chain's CDR3 is CASSGAGGALVQFF. The CDR3 DNA follows: TGTGCCAGCAGCGGTGCGGGAGGGGCTCTAGTGCAGTTCTTC.